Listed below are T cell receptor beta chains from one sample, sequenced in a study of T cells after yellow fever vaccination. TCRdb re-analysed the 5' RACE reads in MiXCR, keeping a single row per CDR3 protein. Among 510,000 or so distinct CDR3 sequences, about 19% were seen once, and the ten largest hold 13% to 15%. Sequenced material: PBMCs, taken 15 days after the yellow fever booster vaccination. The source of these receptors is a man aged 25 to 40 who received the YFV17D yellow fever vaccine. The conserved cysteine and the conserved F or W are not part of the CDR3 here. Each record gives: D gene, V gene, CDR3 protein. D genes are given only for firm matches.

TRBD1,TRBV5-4,ASSLDRGQTEAF
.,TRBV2,ASSGGLPIH
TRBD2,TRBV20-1,SAQREVNTGELF
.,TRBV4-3,ASSQGNREPNYGYT
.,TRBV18,ASSPPQAQETQY
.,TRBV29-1,SVEPPGAYEQY
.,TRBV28,ASSPRLNRKENIQY
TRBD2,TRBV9,ASSVRGTSQAGELF
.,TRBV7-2,ASSTDRSLNEQF
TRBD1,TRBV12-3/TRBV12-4,ASSPGQFQETQY
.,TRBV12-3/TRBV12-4,ASTPGDTQY
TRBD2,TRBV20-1,SATSGTSGKVAYNEQF
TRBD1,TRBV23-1,ASSQRQGTKNIQY
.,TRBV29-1,SVTGNSYEQY
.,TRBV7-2,ASSLLGIYNSPLH
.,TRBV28,ASSRLVRETQY
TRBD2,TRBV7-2,ASRRTSGGGDTQY
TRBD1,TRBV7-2,ASSLVQGANEQY
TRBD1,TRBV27,ASSLWDRGSEAF
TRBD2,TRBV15,ATSRDYLADITDTQY
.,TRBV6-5,ASREAYEQY
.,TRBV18,ASSLGLPSYNEQF
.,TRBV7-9,ASSPRGAEQF
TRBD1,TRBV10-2,ASLLETGTEYEQY
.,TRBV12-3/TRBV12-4,ASRAGGVGSPLH
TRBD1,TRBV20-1,RARGKSTYEQY
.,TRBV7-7,ASSLYQSSYNEQF
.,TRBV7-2,ASTDLKGTKNIQY
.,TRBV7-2,ASSPRGVLGNEQF
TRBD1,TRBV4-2,ASSRYRGSDQPQH
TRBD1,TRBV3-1,ASRAGATGRDEQF
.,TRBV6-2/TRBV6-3,ASRRDPASSYNSPLH
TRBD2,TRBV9,ASSVVAGDNYEQY
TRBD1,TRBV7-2,ASSLMRTGETQY
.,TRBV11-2,ASSLVPGAADTQY
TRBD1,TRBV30,AWSEGQGVWIKETQY
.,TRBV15,ATSTTLKNYGYT
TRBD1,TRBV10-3,AISGGTGIEAF
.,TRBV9,ASSPLGPWDEQF
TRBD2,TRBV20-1,SASAGLVTDEQY
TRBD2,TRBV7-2,ASSLGGTSGRADTQY
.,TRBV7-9,ASNLQGRAAYNEQF
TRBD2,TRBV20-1,SALTGTRGSDEQF
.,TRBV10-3,ATGGQAPDTQY
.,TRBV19,ASSIKDYVAMYEQF
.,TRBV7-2,ASSLGVNREQF
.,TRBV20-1,SASGGRNGYT
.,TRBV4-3,ASSQGYDEQF
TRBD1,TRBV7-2,ASRQGTVSKDTQY
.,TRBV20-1,SARPGAGPDTQY